The 32 T cell receptor beta chains reported below all come from one sample, sequenced in a study of T cells after yellow fever vaccination. TCRdb recomputed calls from the 5' RACE reads with MiXCR, one row per CDR3 protein. The data hold approximately 180,000 distinct CDR3 sequences, with approximately 6.2% observed a single time. Source: CD4+ T cells sorted from PBMCs, taken on the day of the first yellow fever vaccination. These receptors were taken from a man aged 18 to 30 who received the YFV17D yellow fever vaccine.

This clonotype was recorded many times. CDR3 in DNA: TGTGCCACCAGCAGAGATAGGGTCAGGGCAGATACGCAGTATTTT. Amino acid sequence: CATSRDRVRADTQYF. This chain joins TRBV15 and TRBJ2-3; a possible D gene is TRBD1 (5 bases). The germline V and J ends were trimmed by 0 bases and 4 bases, with 11 bases remaining between them. This CDR3 contains 15 residues. Germline-derived CDR1 and CDR2 are LNHNV and YYDKDF (reference sequence).

This clonotype has a handful of counts. V gene TRBV5-4 combines with J gene TRBJ2-5; 10 bases are shared with TRBD2. Germline V gene sequence: CDR1 SGHNT, CDR2 YYREEE (reference sequence). V shed 4 bases, J shed 5 bases, and the junction held 17 bases outside the gene matches. This CDR3 has 18 amino acids. The CDR3 region is CASSLGLAGAPGGETQYF. CDR3 nucleotides: TGTGCCAGCAGCCTCGGCCTAGCGGGGGCCCCGGGGGGGGAGACCCAGTACTTC.

This chain links TRBV2 with TRBJ1-5, with D perhaps TRBD1 (6 bases). The length of the CDR3 is 12 residues. Trimming left V 6 bases short and J 8 bases short, with 11 bases between. The germline gives CDR1 SNHLY, CDR2 FYNNEI. The CDR3, as DNA: TGTGCCAGCAGGCAGGGGATGGAGCCCCAGCATTTT. Amino acid sequence: CASRQGMEPQHF.

This clonotype appeared a few times. The chain carries TRBV9 and TRBJ2-1, with 13 bases fitting TRBD2. There are 16 residues in the CDR3. V shed 3 bases and J 10 bases; nucleotides not matched to a gene: 10. CDR1 is SGDLS, CDR2 YYNGEE, per germline. The CDR3 nucleotides read TGTGCCAGCAGCGAGTTACTAGCGGGGGGGCTGGAGGAGCAGTTCTTC. Protein sequence: CASSELLAGGLEEQFF.

This clonotype was observed at least ten times. The rearrangement links TRBV3-1 to TRBJ2-5, with a weak D call TRBD2 (5 bases). Germline CDR1 LGHDT, CDR2 YNNKEL (reference sequence). Trimming removed 1 base from V and 4 bases from J, with 13 bases in between. The CDR3 covers 15 residues. CDR3 bases: TGTGCCAGCAGCCAAGGGACTCCGGGCGGAGAGACCCAGTACTTC. Translation: CASSQGTPGGETQYF.

There are many counts of this clonotype. The chain uses TRBV15 and TRBJ2-1; D is ambiguous. The CDR3 has 15 amino acids. Trimming took off 1 base at V and 0 bases at J, with 7 bases between the two ends. Per the germline V gene, CDR1 is LNHNV and CDR2 is YYDKDF (reference sequence). CDR3: CATSRVGSSYNEQFF. The CDR3 nucleotides are TGTGCCACCAGCAGAGTGGGCAGCTCCTACAATGAGCAGTTCTTC.

The chain has TRBV11-2 and TRBJ2-6; 9 nucleotides match TRBD1. Germline CDR1 and CDR2: SGHAT and FQNNGV. This CDR3 region has 18 residues. J was trimmed by 0 bases and V by 5 bases; bases with no gene match: 8. This CDR3 reads CASSPSQGASSGANVLTF. DNA for the CDR3: TGTGCCAGCAGCCCATCACAGGGGGCCAGCTCTGGGGCCAACGTCCTGACTTTC.

V is TRBV25-1 and J is TRBJ1-6; weak D call: TRBD1 (5 bases). This CDR3 spans 16 amino acids. Germline V gene data show CDR1 as MGHDK and CDR2 as SYGVNS. Trimming stripped 2 bases from V and 6 bases from J, with 14 bases between. The DNA of the CDR3 is TGTGCCAGCAGTGAAGAACAGGTTTCGGGTAATTCACCCCTCCACTTT. Translation gives CASSEEQVSGNSPLHF.

About this clonotype itself: Being one base from a much bigger clone, this may be a read error. CDR3 DNA sequence: TGTGCCAGCAGCCCCGGGGGACGGCACAATGAGCAGTTCTTC. This codes for CASSPGGRHNEQFF. The chain has TRBV5-6 and TRBJ2-1; possible D gene TRBD2, 6 bases. Germline lookup yields CDR1 SGHDT and CDR2 YYEEEE. Trimming removed 4 bases at V and 5 bases at J, with 13 bases between. This CDR3 is built from 14 residues.

The chain uses TRBV9 and TRBJ1-2; no clear D. Trimming pared 6 bases from V and 5 bases from J, leaving 14 bases between. CDR1 is SGDLS and CDR2 is YYNGEE in the germline V gene. This CDR3 has 13 residues. In nucleotides, the CDR3 is TGTGCCAGCACCCGAGGACCGCTTTATGGCTACACCTTC. Amino acids: CASTRGPLYGYTF.

This clonotype was picked up a small number of times. Here the CDR3 reads CASSEGGRVYEQYV. In DNA, the CDR3 is TGTGCCAGCAGTGAAGGTGGCAGGGTCTACGAGCAGTACGTC. This chain joins TRBV2 and TRBJ2-7; possibly TRBD1 for D (5 bases). The germline V and J ends were trimmed by 1 base and 3 bases, with 10 bases remaining between them. The V gene's germline CDR1 is SNHLY and CDR2 FYNNEI. This CDR3 is built from 14 residues.

This clonotype came up many times. The chain is built from TRBV27 and TRBJ1-4; D remains unclear. From germline, CDR1 is MNHEY and CDR2 SMNVEV (reference sequence). The CDR3 is made up of 14 amino acids. V shed 4 bases and J shed 0 bases, with 6 bases lying between them. In DNA form, the CDR3 reads TGTGCCAGCAGTTGGGCTGCAACTAATGAAAAACTGTTTTTT. It encodes CASSWAATNEKLFF.

The J gene is TRBJ2-2, the V gene TRBV28; 7 bases fit TRBD1. V was pared by 6 bases and J by 7 bases, with 11 bases of the junction left unmatched. Germline CDR1 and CDR2: MDHEN and SYDVKM. This CDR3 is 15 amino acids long. This chain's CDR3 is CASSYDRVGSGELFF. The CDR3 DNA reads TGTGCCAGCAGCTACGACAGGGTTGGGAGCGGGGAGCTGTTTTTT.

This clonotype was seen only a few times. The chain links TRBV20-1 to TRBJ1-1, with D hard to call. Between the trimmed V and J ends, which lost 1 base and 5 bases, there was a span of 14 bases. The germline V gene encodes CDR1 DFQATT and CDR2 SNEGSKA (reference sequence). This CDR3 contains 14 residues. The CDR3 DNA reads as TGCAGTGCTAGAGGGACTCTCAAAAAGACTGAAGCTTTCTTT. Translated: CSARGTLKKTEAFF.

This clonotype occurred a few times. The chain is built from TRBV4-3 and TRBJ1-2; tentatively, D is TRBD1 (5 bases). The CDR3 runs to 15 residues. Germline V CDR1 and CDR2: LGHNA, YSLEER. V was cut by 3 bases and J by 3 bases, with 14 bases left in between. Written as DNA, the CDR3 is TGCGCCAGCAGCCAGGGACTCAGGGCGGACTATGGCTACACCTTC. Residues: CASSQGLRADYGYTF.

The table lists this clonotype with many counts. The V and J genes are TRBV6-5 and TRBJ2-1; tentative D call: TRBD2 (5 bases). Trimming removed 0 bases at V and 6 bases at J, with 9 bases between. Germline CDR1 MNHEY, CDR2 SVGAGI. CDR3 size: 14 residues. In DNA form, the CDR3 reads TGTGCCAGCAGTTACTCGGGGAGCCCCAATGAGCAGTTCTTC. Its translation is CASSYSGSPNEQFF.

This clonotype was seen a few times. V and J are TRBV5-1 and TRBJ2-5; 16 nucleotides align to TRBD2. Germline values: CDR1 SGHRS, CDR2 YFSETQ. The CDR3 length is 17 residues. After removal of 4 bases from V and 5 bases from J, the junction contained 8 bases not matched to a gene. Here the CDR3 reads CASSEGLAGGLGETQYF. CDR3 in DNA: TGCGCCAGCAGCGAGGGACTAGCGGGGGGGCTGGGGGAGACCCAGTACTTC. Together with reference TRBV5-1 and TRBJ2-5, the CDR3 gives the full variable domain: KAGVTQTPRYLIKTRGQQVTLSCSPISGHRSVSWYQQTPGQGLQFLFEYFSETQRNKGNFPGRFSGRQFSNSRSEMNVSTLELGDSALYLCASSEGLAGGLGETQYFGPGTRLLVL.

The sample holds a few counts of this clonotype. The CDR3, as DNA: TGCAGCGTTGCCGGGAATCCGGATACGCAGTATTTT. It specifies CSVAGNPDTQYF. The V gene is TRBV29-1, the J gene TRBJ2-3; D may be TRBD2 (5 bases). Germline V gives CDR1 SQVTM, CDR2 ANQGSEA. CDR3 size: 12 residues. Between the trimmed V and J ends, which lost 4 bases and 6 bases, there was a span of 11 bases.

At least ten counts were recorded for this clonotype. The chain joins TRBV6-5 to TRBJ2-5; no definite D call. CDR1 and CDR2 (germline): MNHEY, SVGAGI. The CDR3 contains 15 residues. Trimming took off 4 bases at V and 5 bases at J, with 17 bases between the two ends. CDR3 in DNA: TGTGCCAGCAGTTCCCAATGGTCTTCGGCGGAGACCCAGTACTTC. Its translation: CASSSQWSSAETQYF.

This clonotype was seen a few times. This chain connects TRBV7-2 to TRBJ1-5, with a possible D match to TRBD1 (6 bases). The germline V and J ends were trimmed by 1 base and 4 bases, with 11 bases remaining between them. Germline CDR1 and CDR2: SGHTA and FQGNSA. The CDR3 has 15 amino acids. CDR3 amino acids: CASSLDGQGNQPQHF. CDR3 sequence (DNA): TGTGCCAGCAGCTTAGATGGGCAGGGGAATCAGCCCCAGCATTTT.

This clonotype was observed many times. The chain combines TRBV6-5 with TRBJ1-3; a possible D gene is TRBD1 (6 bases). Trimming shortened V by 2 bases and J by 2 bases, and 16 bases separated the two germline ends. Germline CDR1 and CDR2: MNHEY and SVGAGI. This CDR3 contains 17 residues. CDR3 in amino acids: CASSYGLDRMAGNTIYF. Here the CDR3 DNA reads TGTGCCAGCAGTTACGGGTTAGACAGGATGGCTGGAAACACCATATATTTT.

This clonotype was seen at least ten times. The chain's CDR3 is CAWGPGTSDTQYF. CDR3 coding DNA: TGTGCCTGGGGCCCCGGGACTTCAGATACGCAGTATTTT. The V call is TRBV30, the J call TRBJ2-3; D may be TRBD2 (6 bases). The CDR3 consists of 13 residues. Trimming shortened V by 5 bases and J by 4 bases, and 13 bases separated the two germline ends. Germline V CDR1 and CDR2: GTSNPN, SVGIG (reference sequence).

This clonotype was recorded many times. The chain employs TRBV5-1 and TRBJ2-5, with TRBD1 matching over 7 bases. Germline loops: CDR1 SGHRS, CDR2 YFSETQ. CDR3 size: 14 residues. The junction had 1 base not matched to a gene; V was cut back by 0 bases and J by 2 bases. Here the CDR3 reads CASSLGDRQETQYF. The CDR3 DNA reads as TGCGCCAGCAGCTTGGGGGACAGACAAGAGACCCAGTACTTC.

The table lists this clonotype with many counts. The rearrangement uses TRBV7-2 and TRBJ2-1, with D perhaps TRBD2 (7 bases). CDR3 size: 17 residues. The V gene's germline CDR1 is SGHTA and CDR2 FQGNSA. Trimming shortened V by 2 bases and J by 10 bases, and 24 bases separated the two germline ends. CDR3 coding DNA: TGTGCCAGCAGCTTAATGGCCGGAGGGGGACTCGGGAGGGAGCAGTTCTTC. Translating it yields CASSLMAGGGLGREQFF.

This sequence joins TRBV4-2 and TRBJ2-1; 8 bases agree with TRBD1. Germline loops: CDR1 LGHNA, CDR2 YNFKEQ. After removal of 4 bases from V and 9 bases from J, the junction contained 11 bases not matched to a gene. CDR3 length: 15 amino acids. CDR3: CASSREGQGRVEQFF. The CDR3 DNA sequence: TGTGCCAGCAGCCGGGAAGGACAGGGAAGGGTTGAGCAGTTCTTC.

The chain couples TRBV28 to TRBJ2-2, with D hard to call. Deletions cut 10 bases from V and 6 bases from J, with 15 bases between. Germline V gene data show CDR1 as MDHEN and CDR2 as SYDVKM. The CDR3 has 13 amino acids. CDR3 nucleotides: TGTGCCATGAGCCCCGGGCTCCCCGGGGAGCTGTTTTTT. It is translated as CAMSPGLPGELFF.

Ten or more counts support this clonotype. The chain carries TRBV20-1 and TRBJ2-5; 8 bases align to TRBD2. CDR1 is DFQATT and CDR2 is SNEGSKA in the germline V gene (reference sequence). V lost 0 bases and J lost 1; bases outside the gene matches: 4. The CDR3 is 15 residues long. DNA of the CDR3: TGCAGTGCTAGAGATAGCGGGGAAATCCAAGAGACCCAGTACTTC. Residues: CSARDSGEIQETQYF.

This clonotype came up many times. This sequence joins TRBV7-2 and TRBJ1-3, with D hard to call. Germline V gives CDR1 SGHTA, CDR2 FQGNSA. This CDR3 spans 15 amino acids. V lost 0 bases and J 2 bases, leaving 8 bases between the germline ends. The CDR3 is CASSLAHITGNTIYF. The CDR3 DNA sequence: TGTGCCAGCAGCTTAGCCCATATTACTGGAAACACCATATATTTT.

This clonotype was counted only a few times. The chain couples TRBV2 to TRBJ2-1, with 11 positions matching TRBD1. The CDR3 contains 14 residues. The germline V gene has CDR1 SNHLY and CDR2 FYNNEI. J gave up 6 bases and V 6 bases, and 4 bases lay outside the gene matches. In nucleotides, the CDR3 is TGTGCCAGCAGCGCCGGGACAGGGGGCAATGAGCAGTTCTTC. It codes for CASSAGTGGNEQFF.

This clonotype was detected many times. The gene calls are TRBV3-1 and TRBJ1-4; a possible D gene is TRBD1 (6 bases). This CDR3 comprises 15 residues. Trimming removed 2 bases from V and 5 bases from J, with 12 bases in between. Germline-derived CDR1 and CDR2 are LGHDT and YNNKEL (reference sequence). CDR3 DNA: TGTGCCAGCAGCCAAACACAGGGCGTGAATGAAAAACTGTTTTTT. This gives the protein CASSQTQGVNEKLFF.

This clonotype has a handful of counts. The chain has TRBV18 and TRBJ1-6, with D unclear. The CDR3 consists of 12 residues. Germline V gives CDR1 KGHSH, CDR2 LQKENI. Trimming left V 6 bases short and J 11 bases short, with 11 bases between. Here the CDR3 DNA reads TGTGCCAGCTCCACGTCAGGACCACCCCTCCACTTT. Translating gives CASSTSGPPLHF.

This clonotype was counted between two and nine times. V is TRBV4-3 and J is TRBJ2-5, with TRBD2 matching over 11 bases. The CDR3 has 16 amino acids. The V gene's germline CDR1 is LGHNA and CDR2 YSLEER. The ends lost 3 bases at V and 5 bases at J; junction bases unmatched: 8. The CDR3: CASSQNSGGAGETQYF. DNA for the CDR3: TGCGCCAGCAGCCAGAATAGCGGGGGGGCCGGGGAGACCCAGTACTTC.